A selection of T cell receptor beta chains follows, all from one sample in a study of cytomegalovirus exposure and HLA in healthy donors. The data were produced by immunoSEQ multiplex PCR, yet TCRdb's version contains in-frame clones alone and is incomplete. The table includes some 200,000 clones, approximately 79% detected once. Sequencing input: PBMCs. The receptor set was obtained from a man aged 50 to 59 in good health and CMV-seronegative. The CDR3 runs from the conserved cysteine through the conserved F or W. Each record gives: clone size, V gene, D gene, J gene, CDR3 protein, CDR3 DNA. The D gene is left open where the match is weak. Expanded clones are given a class, and other clones once, few, many or no size at all.

>.|TRBV19|.|TRBJ2-3
CASSGLATASTDTQYF
TGTGCCAGTAGTGGGCTAGCGACAGCTAGCACAGATACGCAGTATTTT
>.|TRBV5-6|TRBD1|TRBJ2-4
CASSFDRVGKNIQYF
TGTGCCAGCAGCTTCGACAGGGTCGGCAAAAACATTCAGTACTTC
>.|TRBV5-4|.|TRBJ2-5
CASSRALRDLQETQYF
TGTGCCAGCAGCAGGGCTTTGCGGGACTTACAAGAGACCCAGTACTTC
>.|TRBV28|.|TRBJ1-6
CASSWRQTPSPLHF
TGTGCCAGCAGTTGGCGACAGACTCCGTCACCCCTCCACTTT
>.|TRBV5-1|.|TRBJ2-5
CASSLYRFETQYF
TGCGCCAGCAGCTTGTACAGGTTTGAGACCCAGTACTTC
>.|TRBV9|TRBD1|TRBJ1-1
CASSATGGSNTEAFF
TGTGCCAGCAGCGCAACAGGGGGATCAAACACTGAAGCTTTCTTT
>few|TRBV7-9|TRBD2|TRBJ2-7
CSSSYHLTSGTYEQYF
TGTTCCAGCAGCTACCACCTGACTAGCGGCACCTACGAGCAGTACTTC
>.|TRBV5-1|TRBD1|TRBJ2-1
CASSAGTGYNEQFF
TGCGCCAGCAGCGCCGGGACAGGGTACAATGAGCAGTTCTTC
>.|TRBV5-6|TRBD1|TRBJ2-7
CASSYDRGLYEQYF
TGTGCCAGCAGCTACGACAGGGGGCTGTACGAGCAGTACTTC
>.|TRBV29-1|.|TRBJ2-1
CSVEGLARSSYNEQFF
TGCAGCGTTGAAGGCCTAGCGCGGAGCTCCTACAATGAGCAGTTCTTC
>.|TRBV19|TRBD2|TRBJ2-1
CASSKKISGTHEQFF
TGTGCCAGTAGTAAAAAGATTAGCGGGACACATGAGCAGTTCTTC
>.|TRBV27|TRBD1|TRBJ2-7
CASRRTDRGGTLYEQYF
TGTGCCAGCAGGCGGACGGACAGGGGTGGCACTCTCTACGAGCAGTACTTC
>.|TRBV20-1|.|TRBJ1-1
CSAARGTEAFF
TGCAGTGCGGCTCGGGGAACTGAAGCTTTCTTT
>.|TRBV11-2|TRBD2|TRBJ2-2
CASSLAGQRDPGELFF
TGTGCCAGCAGCTTAGCGGGTCAGCGGGACCCCGGGGAGCTGTTTTTT
>.|TRBV13|TRBD2|TRBJ2-7
CASSPPGLASYEQYF
TGTGCCAGCAGCCCCCCGGGACTAGCGTCCTACGAGCAGTACTTC
>.|TRBV30|TRBD2|TRBJ2-1
CAWSEWGGEQFF
TGTGCCTGGAGTGAGTGGGGGGGTGAGCAGTTCTTC
>.|TRBV9|TRBD2|TRBJ2-5
CASSPSGGVGETQYF
TGTGCCAGCAGCCCCTCGGGAGGGGTCGGCGAGACCCAGTACTTC
>.|TRBV30|TRBD2|TRBJ2-3
CAWSRRTSATDTQYF
TGTGCCTGGAGCAGAAGGACTAGCGCCACAGATACGCAGTATTTT
>.|TRBV19|.|TRBJ2-4
CASSTGLAKNIQYF
TGTGCCAGTAGTACTGGACTAGCCAAAAACATTCAGTACTTC
>few|TRBV18|.|TRBJ2-7
CASSPGRSYEQYF
TGTGCCAGCTCACCCGGTCGTTCCTACGAGCAGTACTTC
>.|TRBV5-5|.|TRBJ2-2
CASSSRGTGELFF
TGTGCCAGCAGCTCACGGGGGACCGGGGAGCTGTTTTTT
>.|TRBV19|.|TRBJ2-1
CASGSSYNEQFF
TGTGCCAGCGGGAGCTCCTACAATGAGCAGTTCTTC
>.|TRBV7-9|.|TRBJ1-1
CASSLVIGEPEAFF
TGTGCCAGCAGCTTAGTCATCGGGGAGCCTGAAGCTTTCTTT